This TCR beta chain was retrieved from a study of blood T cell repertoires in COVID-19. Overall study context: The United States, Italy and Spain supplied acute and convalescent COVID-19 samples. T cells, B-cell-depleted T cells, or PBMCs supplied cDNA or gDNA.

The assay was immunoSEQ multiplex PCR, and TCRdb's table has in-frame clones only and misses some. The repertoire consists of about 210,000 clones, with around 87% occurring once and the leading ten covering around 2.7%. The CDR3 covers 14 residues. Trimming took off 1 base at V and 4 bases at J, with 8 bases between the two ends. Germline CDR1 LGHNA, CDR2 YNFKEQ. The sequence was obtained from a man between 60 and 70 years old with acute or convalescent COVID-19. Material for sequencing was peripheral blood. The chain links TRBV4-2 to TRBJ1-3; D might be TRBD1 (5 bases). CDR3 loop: CASSQARTGNTIYF. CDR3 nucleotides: TGTGCCAGCAGCCAAGCCAGGACAGGAAACACCATATATTTT.